This T cell receptor beta chain was captured by sequencing in a study of lymphopenia after photon versus proton radiotherapy. Sequenced by immunoSEQ multiplex PCR; TCRdb stores in-frame clones only, minus some. This sample carries about 70,000 clones, 85% to 95% of them seen once, and the ten largest clones take roughly 2.3%. Sequences were derived from peripheral blood, sampled from a patient treated with photon-based radiotherapy. The clonotype was recovered from a woman between 40 and 55 years old with cholangiocarcinoma.

The CDR3: CASSPGQSYNQPQHF. In DNA form, the CDR3 reads TGTGCCAGCAGCCCCGGACAGAGCTATAATCAGCCCCAGCATTTT. The chain joins TRBV7-2 to TRBJ1-5, with D maybe TRBD1 (6 bases). V lost 5 bases, J lost 4 bases, and 15 bases lay in between. Germline assignment: CDR1 SGHTA and CDR2 FQGNSA. The CDR3 runs to 15 residues.